Listed below are T cell receptor beta chains from one sample, sequenced in a study of CD8+ T cells in alopecia areata. Method: immunoSEQ multiplex PCR; TCRdb's copy keeps in-frame clones and lacks some. The sample contains over 150,000 clones, 45% to 70% of which appear only once. Specimen: CD8+ T cells sorted from blood. The receptors originated from a human donor in good health. Both conserved end residues are trimmed from each CDR3.

>TRBV2
ASSRTTSGTDTQY
>TRBV5-4
ASSLVSGAYGYT
>TRBV6-5
ASRPPGGSYEQY
>TRBV6-5
ASSKGTDAYEQY
>TRBV29-1
SVGTWNEQF
>TRBV29-1
SVGKQGRQAF
>TRBV15
ATSAQIRENEQY
>TRBV14
ASSASSYNEQF
>TRBV27
ASSLARGSSYEQY
>TRBV30
AWSTLGNTDTQY
>TRBV29-1
SVVGADRGYEQY
>TRBV5-4
ASSFGDRGQGEQY
>TRBV13
ASSSIDSGANVLT
>TRBV30
AWRAADRGNTEAF
>TRBV6-5
ASSVGLEQY
>TRBV30
AWNRKMNTEAF
>TRBV29-1
SVSGTGVGNEQF
>TRBV10-2
ASSEGQGAHEQY
>TRBV29-1
SVLTGRGGVEQY
>TRBV18
ASSPGDEQY
>TRBV7-8
ASSLDVEPSPGYT
>TRBV7-3
ASSSRTSGVGTDTQY
>TRBV7-3
ASGTGGGKTQY
>TRBV4-1
ASSLQESSYEQY
>TRBV19
ASSITGRDGYT
>TRBV27
ASSPGTGVYEQY
>TRBV2
ASSDEHSYEQY
>TRBV5-6
ASSLVGQVTEAF
>TRBV19
ASSDRASNQPQH
>TRBV27
ASGRNQETQY
>TRBV9
ASSVGANYGYT
>TRBV25-1
ASSATFYNSPLH
>TRBV15
ATSRGRGPDQPQH